The clone carrying this T cell receptor (beta chain) was detected a few times. Its antigen is currently unknown. This entry is derived from a study of OX40 agonist ivuxolimab in advanced cancers. The study, taken as a whole, reports: Expanded peripheral T cells had an undetermined antigen specificity. More expanded clones were seen, on average, in CD8+ T cells than in CD4+.

Germline loops: CDR1 PRHDT, CDR2 FYEKMQ (reference sequence). With 4 bases clipped from V and 9 bases from J, the junction kept 13 bases outside the gene matches. The CDR3 has 16 amino acids. This table comes from immunoSEQ multiplex PCR, and its TCRdb copy is limited to in-frame clones, with some not included. Here the sample spans about 51,000 clones, over 65% being singletons. This clonotype originated in an adult with an advanced solid tumor such as melanoma, head and neck, liver or kidney cancer. The rearrangement joins TRBV13 to TRBJ2-1, with TRBD2 matching 9 bases. The input for sequencing was CD4+ or CD8+ T cells sorted from blood, taken in a trial of the OX40 agonist ivuxolimab. CDR3 in amino acids: CASSSPIAGAKREQFF. CDR3 DNA sequence: TGTGCCAGCAGCTCGCCCATAGCGGGAGCAAAGCGTGAGCAGTTCTTC.